These 8 T cell receptor beta chains were all obtained from the same sample, sequenced in a study of CD8 T cells in ankylosing spondylitis. TCRdb reprocessed the 5' RACE reads with MiXCR, giving one entry per CDR3 protein. The sample shows 300,000 to 400,000 distinct CDR3 sequences, roughly 22% of them seen only once. The sample consisted of blood, either unsorted or a sorted T cell fraction (not recorded which). The receptors derive from a male donor with ankylosing spondylitis or in good health (not recorded which).

The chain is built from TRBV18 and TRBJ2-1; D is uncertain. The CDR3 runs to 16 residues. Germline V gene lookup returns CDR1 KGHSH and CDR2 LQKENI. Trimming shortened V by 0 bases and J by 7 bases, and 16 bases separated the two germline ends. In nucleotides, the CDR3 is TGTGCCAGCTCACCACCCGGTACAACCTTGCCTAATGAGCAGTTCTTC. Its translation: CASSPPGTTLPNEQFF.

In this sample, this clonotype turned up a few times. The J gene is TRBJ2-7, the V gene TRBV20-1; D possibly uses TRBD1 or TRBD2 (5 bases each). Trimming stripped 6 bases from V and 0 bases from J, with 18 bases between. Germline CDR1 and CDR2: DFQATT and SNEGSKA (reference sequence). The CDR3 covers 15 residues. This chain's CDR3 is CSAVEGQGPSYEQYF. CDR3 DNA sequence: TGCAGTGCCGTTGAGGGGCAGGGACCCTCCTACGAGCAGTACTTC.

This clonotype was picked up a small number of times. This chain connects TRBV27 to TRBJ2-7, with 7 bases aligning to TRBD2. V dropped 4 bases and J dropped 5; count of bases not matched to a gene: 5. CDR3 size: 13 residues. Germline V gives CDR1 MNHEY, CDR2 SMNVEV (reference sequence). The CDR3 loop is CASSSRLADEQYF. The CDR3, as DNA: TGTGCCAGCAGTTCCCGACTAGCTGACGAGCAGTACTTC.

This clonotype showed up just a few times. The genes are TRBV20-1 and TRBJ2-7, with D possibly TRBD1 on 5 matching bases. Germline V gene data show CDR1 as DFQATT and CDR2 as SNEGSKA (reference sequence). V was pared by 0 bases and J by 1 base, with 16 bases between. The CDR3 contains 16 residues. The CDR3 loop reads CSARDSKGPSSYEQYF. In DNA form, the CDR3 reads TGCAGTGCTAGAGATTCCAAGGGGCCTTCGTCCTACGAGCAGTACTTC.

The rearrangement links TRBV11-2 to TRBJ2-7; D uncertain. Trimming cost V 1 base and J 5 bases, with 15 bases left between them. In germline, CDR1 is SGHAT, CDR2 FQNNGV. The CDR3 length is 15 residues. CDR3 loop: CASSLGGRPSDEQYF. The CDR3 bases are TGTGCCAGCAGCTTAGGCGGCAGGCCATCGGACGAGCAGTACTTC.

The chain uses TRBV30 and TRBJ1-6; D remains ambiguous. V shed 2 bases and J shed 5 bases, with 7 bases lying between them. This CDR3 is 13 amino acids long. Germline CDR1 is GTSNPN and CDR2 is SVGIG (reference sequence). CDR3 in DNA: TGTGCCTGGAGTTTGGACCATAATTCACCCCTCCACTTT. Its protein is CAWSLDHNSPLHF.

This clonotype has just a few counts. This chain uses TRBV7-8 with TRBJ2-2; D is ambiguous. The germline V gene has CDR1 SGHVS and CDR2 FQNEAQ. The CDR3 length is 19 residues. Between the trimmed V and J ends, which lost 5 bases and 4 bases, there was a span of 26 bases. CDR3 nucleotides: TGTGCCAGCAGCGTAACCGGAGCCCCAACAAAAGTTTCCACCGGGGAGCTGTTTTTT. Amino acid sequence: CASSVTGAPTKVSTGELFF.

In its sample, this clonotype was seen a few times. The rearrangement uses TRBV4-2 and TRBJ1-1, with a weak D call TRBD1 (5 bases). The germline CDR1 and CDR2 sequences are LGHNA and YNFKEQ. The CDR3 covers 14 residues. Trimming removed 2 bases from V and 1 base from J, with 8 bases in between. The CDR3 loop is CASSQPQGNTEAFF. The CDR3 DNA reads as TGTGCCAGCAGCCAACCCCAGGGGAACACTGAAGCTTTCTTT.